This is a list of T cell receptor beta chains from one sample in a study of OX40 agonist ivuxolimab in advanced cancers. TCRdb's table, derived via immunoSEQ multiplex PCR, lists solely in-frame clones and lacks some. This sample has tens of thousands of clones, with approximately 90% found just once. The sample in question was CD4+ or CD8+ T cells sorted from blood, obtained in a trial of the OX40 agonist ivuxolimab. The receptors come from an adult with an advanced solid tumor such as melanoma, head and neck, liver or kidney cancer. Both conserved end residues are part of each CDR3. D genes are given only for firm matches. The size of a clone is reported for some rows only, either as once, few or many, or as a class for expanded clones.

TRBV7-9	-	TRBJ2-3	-	TGTGCCAGCAGCTTAGTGGGACCACTTTACCCTACAGATACGCAGTATTTT	CASSLVGPLYPTDTQYF
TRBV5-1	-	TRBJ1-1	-	TGCGCCAGCAGCTTGGAGAGGGGGAGAGCTGAAGCTTTCTTT	CASSLERGRAEAFF
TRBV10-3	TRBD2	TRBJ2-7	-	TGTGCCATCAGTGACCCTGGACTAGCGCCGTCCTACGAGCAGTACTTC	CAISDPGLAPSYEQYF
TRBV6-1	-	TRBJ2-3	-	TGTGCCGCGACGGGGAGCACAGATACGCAGTATTTT	CAATGSTDTQYF
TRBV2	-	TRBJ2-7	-	TGTGCCAGCGGGACCGGACGGACCTACGAGCAGTACTTC	CASGTGRTYEQYF
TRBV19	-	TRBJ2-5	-	TGTGCCAGTACCTGGGCGAAGGGAGAGACCCAGTACTTC	CASTWAKGETQYF
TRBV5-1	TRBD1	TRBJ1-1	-	TGCGCCAGCAGCTTGGACAGGGGGATCACTGAAGCTTTCTTT	CASSLDRGITEAFF
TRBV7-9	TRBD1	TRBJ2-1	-	TGTGCCAGCAGCTTCGGACAGGGCATCTACAATGAGCAGTTCTTC	CASSFGQGIYNEQFF
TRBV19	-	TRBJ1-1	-	TGTGCCAGTAGTAGGAGGGCAGCCCAGGGGAACACTGAAGCTTTCTTT	CASSRRAAQGNTEAFF
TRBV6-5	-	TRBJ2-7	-	TGTGCCAGCAGTGAAAACAGACCTTACGAGCAGTACTTC	CASSENRPYEQYF
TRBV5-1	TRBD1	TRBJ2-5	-	TGCGCCAGCAGCGCACTCCGACAGGGTACTCAAGAGACCCAGTACTTC	CASSALRQGTQETQYF
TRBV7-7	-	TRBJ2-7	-	TGTGCTAGCAGCTTAGGGACCAGGGACGAGCAGTACTTC	CASSLGTRDEQYF
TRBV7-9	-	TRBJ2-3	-	TGTGCCAGCAGCTTAGCTTTGAGCACAGATACGCAGTATTTT	CASSLALSTDTQYF
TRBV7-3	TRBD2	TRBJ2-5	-	TGTGCCAGCAGCTCTAGCGGGCTCAACCAAGAGACCCAGTACTTC	CASSSSGLNQETQYF
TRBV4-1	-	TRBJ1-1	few	TGCGCCAGCAGCCAAGTGTCATGGACCACGGGAATAAACACTGAAGCTTTCTTT	CASSQVSWTTGINTEAFF
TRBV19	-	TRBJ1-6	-	TGTGCCAGTAGCCGACCGGGCGGGGTAAATTCACCCCTCCACTTT	CASSRPGGVNSPLHF
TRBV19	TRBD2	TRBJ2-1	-	TGTGCCAGTACCGCTCGACGCGCGGGAGGGCGAAATGAGCAGTTCTTC	CASTARRAGGRNEQFF
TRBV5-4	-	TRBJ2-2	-	TGTGCCAGCAGCCTTTATGGGGAAGCCCCCACCGGGGAGCTGTTTTTT	CASSLYGEAPTGELFF
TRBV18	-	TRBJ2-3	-	TGTGCCAGCTCACGGGTTCTAGCCGACACAGATACGCAGTATTTT	CASSRVLADTDTQYF
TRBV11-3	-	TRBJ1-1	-	TGTGCCAGCAGAGGGACGGGGAACACTGAAGCTTTCTTT	CASRGTGNTEAFF
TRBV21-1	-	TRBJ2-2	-	TGTGCCAGCAGTACGAAGGGACAGACCGGGGAGCTGTTTTTT	CASSTKGQTGELFF
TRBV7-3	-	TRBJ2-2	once	TGTGCCAGCAGCTTAAGTGGCAATTCCGGGGAGCTGTTTTTT	CASSLSGNSGELFF
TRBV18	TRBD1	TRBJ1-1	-	TGTGCCAGCTCACCGGGGGCGGACAGGGCGAACACTGAAGCTTTCTTT	CASSPGADRANTEAFF
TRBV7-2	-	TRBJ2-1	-	TGTGCCAGCACCTTGTCAGTCAAGGGGCAGGGGCGCAATGAGCAGTTCTTC	CASTLSVKGQGRNEQFF
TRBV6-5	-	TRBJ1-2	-	TGTGCCAGCTCTCGCCCTGGACGGAAGGGAGGCTACACCTTC	CASSRPGRKGGYTF
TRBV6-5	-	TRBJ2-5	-	TGTGCCAGCAGTTACTCGACATTCAAACAAGAGACCCAGTACTTC	CASSYSTFKQETQYF
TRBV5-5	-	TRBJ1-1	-	TGTGCCAGCAGCTTGATAGGTCGAGGGGATATGAACACTGAAGCTTTCTTT	CASSLIGRGDMNTEAFF
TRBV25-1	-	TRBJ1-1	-	TGTGCCAGCAGTGAATATCCCCGGGCAGGGAAGGTAACTGAAGCTTTCTTT	CASSEYPRAGKVTEAFF
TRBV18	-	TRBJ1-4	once	TGTGCCAGCTCCCTCAATCTCCTGGGGGAAGGAGAAAAACTGTTTTTT	CASSLNLLGEGEKLFF
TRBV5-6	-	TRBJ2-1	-	TGTGCCAGCGCCAGGAGGGCCCCCTACAATGAGCAGTTCTTC	CASARRAPYNEQFF
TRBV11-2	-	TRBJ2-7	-	TGTGCCAGCAGTCGCCCGGGATTTTCCTACGAGCAGTACTTC	CASSRPGFSYEQYF
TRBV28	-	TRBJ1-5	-	TGTGCCAGCAGTTTAGGGGGTAGCAATCAGCCCCAGCATTTT	CASSLGGSNQPQHF
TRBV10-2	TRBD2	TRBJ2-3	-	TGCGCCAGCAGTTCGACTAGCGGGAGTAGAACAGATACGCAGTATTTT	CASSSTSGSRTDTQYF
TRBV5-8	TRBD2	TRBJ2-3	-	TGTGCCAGCAGCCGGACTAGCGGGAGTCTAGTAGATACGCAGTATTTT	CASSRTSGSLVDTQYF
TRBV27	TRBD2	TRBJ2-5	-	TGTGCCAGCAGTTTAGCCCATTATAGCGGGAGGGCCTTTGAGACCCAGTACTTC	CASSLAHYSGRAFETQYF
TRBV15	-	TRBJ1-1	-	TGTGCCACCAGCATAGCGTCTACTGAAGCTTTCTTT	CATSIASTEAFF
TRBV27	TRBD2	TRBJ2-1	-	TGTGCCAGCAGTCTCACCCTGACTAGCGGGTTATACAATGAGCAGTTCTTC	CASSLTLTSGLYNEQFF
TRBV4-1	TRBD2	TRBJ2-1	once	TGCGCCAGCAGCCAAGAATCCCGCGGGAGGAATGAGCAGTTCTTC	CASSQESRGRNEQFF
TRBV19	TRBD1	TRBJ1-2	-	TGTGCCAGTATCCCCGGACAGGGGGATTTCTATGGCTACACCTTC	CASIPGQGDFYGYTF
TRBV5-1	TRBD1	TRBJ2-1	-	TGCGCCAGCAGCTTCGGACCTAACAGGGGGTCATCCTCCTACAATGAGCAGTTCTTC	CASSFGPNRGSSSYNEQFF
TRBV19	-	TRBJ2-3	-	TGTGCCAGTAGTACCCATCACCAGGTGGATACGCAGTATTTT	CASSTHHQVDTQYF
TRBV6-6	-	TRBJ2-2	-	TGTGCCAGCAGTTACTCGAGGGGGTCCGGCACCGGGGAGCTGTTTTTT	CASSYSRGSGTGELFF
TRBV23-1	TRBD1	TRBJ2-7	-	TGCGCCAGCAGTCAATTTCCGGGACAGGGGGTCGTGTACGAGCAGTACTTC	CASSQFPGQGVVYEQYF
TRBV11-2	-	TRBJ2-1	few	TGTGCCAGCAGCCACCCGGCGCGGGTAAATGAGCAGTTCTTC	CASSHPARVNEQFF
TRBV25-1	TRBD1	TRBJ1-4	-	TGTGCCAGCAGGCCGCGGGGGACAGGGTATGAAAAACTGTTTTTT	CASRPRGTGYEKLFF
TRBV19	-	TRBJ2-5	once	TGTGCCAGTAGTATAGAAGGACTACAGGGTGAGACCCAGTACTTC	CASSIEGLQGETQYF
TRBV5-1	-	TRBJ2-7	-	TGCGCCAGCAGCTTGGATGGATCTAAGGGGGAGCAGTACTTC	CASSLDGSKGEQYF
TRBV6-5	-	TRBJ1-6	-	TGTGCCAGCAGAATAGGGGAGGTTTATAATTCACCCCTCCACTTT	CASRIGEVYNSPLHF
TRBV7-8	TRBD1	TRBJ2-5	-	TGTGCCAGCAGCCAAGGGACAGTGGGAGAGACCCAGTACTTC	CASSQGTVGETQYF
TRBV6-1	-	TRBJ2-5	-	TGTGCCAGCAGTGCGGGAGATCTGGAGACCCAGTACTTC	CASSAGDLETQYF
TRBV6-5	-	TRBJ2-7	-	TGTGCCAGCAGTTACCAGGGGAAAGGCGAGCAGTACTTC	CASSYQGKGEQYF
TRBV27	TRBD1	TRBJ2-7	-	TGTGCCAGCAGCCCCCAATGGACAGGGCTCTCCTACGAGCAGTACTTC	CASSPQWTGLSYEQYF
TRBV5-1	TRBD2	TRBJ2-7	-	TGCGCCAGCAGCTTGGCGGGACTAGCGGGAGGGCCGAAGGAGCAGTACTTC	CASSLAGLAGGPKEQYF
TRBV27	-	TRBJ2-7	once	TGTGCCAGCAGTTTAAAGGGGGGCGGGAGCCCGTACGAGCAGTACTTC	CASSLKGGGSPYEQYF
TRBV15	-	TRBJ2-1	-	TGTGCCACCAGCTCAAACCCCCCGGTACAGTTCTTC	CATSSNPPVQFF
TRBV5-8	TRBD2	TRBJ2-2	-	TGTGCCAGCAGCTTGGTCCGGACTAGCGGATTCACCGGGGAGCTGTTTTTT	CASSLVRTSGFTGELFF
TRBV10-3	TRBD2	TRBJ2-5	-	TGTGCCATCAGTGACCCTAGCGGGGGGAAAGAGACCCAGTACTTC	CAISDPSGGKETQYF
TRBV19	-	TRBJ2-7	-	TGTGCCAGTAGGTCGACAGGAGTCACCTACGAGCAGTACTTC	CASRSTGVTYEQYF
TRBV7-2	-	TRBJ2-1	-	TGTGCCAGCAGCTCCTTAGCGATAACCAATGAGCAGTTCTTC	CASSSLAITNEQFF